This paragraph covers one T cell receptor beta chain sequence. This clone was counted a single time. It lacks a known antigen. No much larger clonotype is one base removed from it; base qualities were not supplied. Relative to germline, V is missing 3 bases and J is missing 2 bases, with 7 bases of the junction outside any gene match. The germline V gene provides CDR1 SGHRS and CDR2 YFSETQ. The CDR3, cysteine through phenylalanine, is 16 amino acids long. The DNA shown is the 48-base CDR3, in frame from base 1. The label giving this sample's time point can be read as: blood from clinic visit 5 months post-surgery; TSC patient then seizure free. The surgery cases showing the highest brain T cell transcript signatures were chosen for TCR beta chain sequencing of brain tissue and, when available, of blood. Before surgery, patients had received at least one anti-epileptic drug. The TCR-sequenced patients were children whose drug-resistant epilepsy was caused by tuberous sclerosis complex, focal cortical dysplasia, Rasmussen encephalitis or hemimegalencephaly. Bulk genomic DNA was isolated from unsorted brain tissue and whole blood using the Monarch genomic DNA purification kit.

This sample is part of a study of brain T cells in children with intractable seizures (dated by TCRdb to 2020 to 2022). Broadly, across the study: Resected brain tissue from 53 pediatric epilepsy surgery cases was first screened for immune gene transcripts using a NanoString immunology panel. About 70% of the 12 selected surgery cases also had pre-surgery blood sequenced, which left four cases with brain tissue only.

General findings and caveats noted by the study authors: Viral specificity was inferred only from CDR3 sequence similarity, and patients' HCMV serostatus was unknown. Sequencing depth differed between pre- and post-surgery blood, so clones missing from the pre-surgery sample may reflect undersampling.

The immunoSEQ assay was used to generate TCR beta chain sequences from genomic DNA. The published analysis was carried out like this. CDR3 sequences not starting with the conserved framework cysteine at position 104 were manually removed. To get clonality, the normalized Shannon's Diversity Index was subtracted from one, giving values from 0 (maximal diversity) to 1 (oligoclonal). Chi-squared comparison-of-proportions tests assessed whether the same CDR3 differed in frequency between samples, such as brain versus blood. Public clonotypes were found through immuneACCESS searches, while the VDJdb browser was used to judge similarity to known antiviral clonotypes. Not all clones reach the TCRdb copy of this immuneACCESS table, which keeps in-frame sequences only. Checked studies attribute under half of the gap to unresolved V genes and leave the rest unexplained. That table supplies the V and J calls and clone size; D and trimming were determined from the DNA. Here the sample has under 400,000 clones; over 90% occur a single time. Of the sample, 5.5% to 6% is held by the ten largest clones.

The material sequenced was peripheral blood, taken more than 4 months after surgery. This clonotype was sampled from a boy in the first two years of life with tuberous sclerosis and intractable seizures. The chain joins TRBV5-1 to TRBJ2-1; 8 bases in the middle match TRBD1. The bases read TGCGCCAGCAGCTCGTTCGGGGACAGGACCTACAATGAGCAGTTCTTC. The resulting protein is CASSSFGDRTYNEQFF.